A single sample gave rise to the 20 T cell receptor beta chains below, sequenced in a study of graft-versus-host responses after intestinal transplantation. TCRdb keeps only in-frame clones here, not all; method: immunoSEQ multiplex PCR. The sample records some 85,000 clones, 85% to 95% being singletons. These TCRs' antigens remain unknown. The input for sequencing was unstimulated CD8+ T cells sorted from spleen or lymph node cells, taken before transplant. Receptors originate from a human donor who was the organ donor for an intestinal transplant.

J is TRBJ1-5 and V is TRBV4-3, with D unclear. Germline V gene lookup returns CDR1 LGHNA and CDR2 YSLEER. CDR3 length: 13 amino acids. Trimming left V 0 bases short and J 5 bases short, with 5 bases between. The CDR3 loop reads CASSQDPDQPQHF. The DNA of the CDR3 is TGCGCCAGCAGCCAAGATCCGGATCAGCCCCAGCATTTT.

This chain uses TRBV5-1 with TRBJ1-1; D may be TRBD1 (5 bases). Germline V CDR1 and CDR2: SGHRS, YFSETQ. The germline V and J ends were trimmed by 0 bases and 5 bases, with 8 bases remaining between them. The length of the CDR3 is 13 residues. Here the CDR3 reads CASSLEGVTEAFF. CDR3 coding DNA: TGCGCCAGCAGCTTGGAAGGGGTAACTGAAGCTTTCTTT.

The chain employs TRBV7-2 and TRBJ2-7; unclear D gene. CDR1 and CDR2 (germline): SGHTA, FQGNSA. The CDR3 length is 13 residues. Trimming pared 8 bases from V and 3 bases from J, leaving 14 bases between. CDR3 nucleotides: TGTGCCAGCCAACAGCCCCCCGGCTACGAGCAGTACTTC. Translated, it gives CASQQPPGYEQYF.

J is TRBJ1-2 and V is TRBV6-1; D unclear. The CDR3 runs 18 residues. Trimming stripped 3 bases from V and 6 bases from J, with 26 bases between. Germline-derived CDR1 and CDR2 are MNHNS and SASEGT. Written as DNA, the CDR3 is TGTGCCAGCAGTGATACTGATCCGACGGGAACCACTGCCCATGGCTACACCTTC. Translation: CASSDTDPTGTTAHGYTF.

This clone was counted between two and nine times. This chain joins TRBV19 and TRBJ1-1, with D possibly being TRBD1 (5 bases). The V gene's germline CDR1 is LNHDA and CDR2 SQIVND (reference sequence). V was shortened by 6 bases and J by 4 bases, with 9 bases between the two germline ends. This CDR3 contains 12 residues. The CDR3 region is CASSYGGTEAFF. The CDR3 DNA is TGTGCCAGTAGCTACGGGGGCACTGAAGCTTTCTTT.

V gene TRBV28 combines with J gene TRBJ2-3; weak D call: TRBD1 (6 bases). CDR1 and CDR2 from the germline V gene are MDHEN and SYDVKM. The length of the CDR3 is 16 residues. V was shortened by 6 bases and J by 5 bases, with 21 bases between the two germline ends. The CDR3 reads CASSLATGLGIDTQYF. The CDR3 nucleotides are TGTGCCAGCAGCCTCGCGACAGGTTTGGGTATAGATACGCAGTATTTT.

The chain joins TRBV2 to TRBJ2-1, with D unresolved. Trimming cost V 3 bases and J 5 bases, with 2 bases left between them. CDR1 and CDR2 (germline): SNHLY, FYNNEI. The CDR3 is 11 residues long. The CDR3 region has the DNA TGTGCCAGCAGTGATAACAATGAGCAGTTCTTC. Translated: CASSDNNEQFF.

The chain combines TRBV9 with TRBJ2-1; the D gene is possibly TRBD2 (5 bases). The CDR3 is 15 residues long. Deletions cut 2 bases from V and 5 bases from J, with 14 bases between. CDR1 is SGDLS and CDR2 is YYNGEE in the germline V gene. CDR3 residues: CASSVGVQSNNEQFF. The DNA for the CDR3 is TGTGCCAGCAGCGTCGGGGTTCAGAGTAACAATGAGCAGTTCTTC.

This chain uses TRBV9 with TRBJ2-7; 9 bases agree with TRBD1. The CDR3 spans 16 residues. V shed 3 bases, J shed 0 bases, and the junction held 7 bases outside the gene matches. The germline V gene has CDR1 SGDLS and CDR2 YYNGEE. The CDR3 sequence is CASSGGGQGPSYEQYF. DNA of the CDR3: TGTGCCAGCAGCGGGGGGGGACAGGGACCCTCCTACGAGCAGTACTTC. The complete variable domain, with remaining parts taken from reference TRBV9 and TRBJ2-7, reads DSGVTQTPKHLITATGQRVTLRCSPRSGDLSVYWYQQSLDQGLQFLIQYYNGEERAKGNILERFSAQQFPDLHSELNLSSLELGDSALYFCASSGGGQGPSYEQYFGPGTRLTVT.

The rearrangement links TRBV11-3 to TRBJ2-1; 9 bases map to TRBD1. Germline assignment: CDR1 SGHNT and CDR2 YENEEA. There are 15 residues in the CDR3. Unmatched junction bases numbered 7, after V lost 5 bases and J lost 5 bases. The CDR3 DNA reads as TGTGCCAGCAGCCCCGGGACAGGGCTCGACAATGAGCAGTTCTTC. It codes for CASSPGTGLDNEQFF.

The gene calls are TRBV4-2 and TRBJ2-3; a possible D gene is TRBD2 (6 bases). Trimming took 4 bases from V and 2 from J, leaving 13 bases between them. Germline lookup yields CDR1 LGHNA and CDR2 YNFKEQ. The CDR3 runs to 15 residues. CDR3 protein: CASSPPGLITDTQYF. DNA of the CDR3: TGTGCCAGCAGCCCGCCGGGACTCATCACAGATACGCAGTATTTT.

This clone occurred a few times. The chain employs TRBV5-8 and TRBJ1-1; D is undetermined. The CDR3 is 14 amino acids. V was clipped by 5 bases and J by 0 bases, with 11 bases between them. Germline V gene sequence: CDR1 SGHTS, CDR2 YDEGEE. The CDR3 region has the DNA TGTGCCAGCAGTTTACGGGTTTTGAACACTGAAGCTTTCTTT. Translated, it gives CASSLRVLNTEAFF. Filled out from reference TRBV5-8 and TRBJ1-1, the complete variable domain reads EAGVTQSPTHLIKTRGQQATLRCSPISGHTSVYWYQQALGLGLQFLLWYDEGEERNRGNFPPRFSGRQFPNYSSELNVNALELEDSALYLCASSLRVLNTEAFFGQGTRLTVV.

The V and J genes are TRBV4-1 and TRBJ1-2; D might be TRBD1 (5 bases). CDR3 size: 15 residues. V dropped 0 bases and J dropped 4 bases, with 12 bases sitting between them. Germline CDR1 reads MGHRA; CDR2 reads YSYEKL. The CDR3 region has the DNA TGCGCCAGCAGCCAAGACCCTCAGGGAACCTATGGCTACACCTTC. It specifies CASSQDPQGTYGYTF.

The V gene is TRBV4-2, the J gene TRBJ1-1, with TRBD1 as a possible D gene (5 bases). The V gene's germline CDR1 is LGHNA and CDR2 YNFKEQ. This CDR3 region has 15 residues. Trimming took off 3 bases at V and 0 bases at J, with 11 bases between the two ends. DNA for the CDR3: TGTGCCAGCAGCCAGCCAGGACACTTGAACACTGAAGCTTTCTTT. Translating gives CASSQPGHLNTEAFF.

DNA for the CDR3: TGTGCCAGCAGCTTAGGAGGGCTGGATGAGCAGTTCTTC. This codes for CASSLGGLDEQFF. The chain joins TRBV7-9 to TRBJ2-1, with TRBD2 as a possible D gene (5 bases). The germline gives CDR1 SEHNR, CDR2 FQNEAQ (reference sequence). The germline V and J ends were trimmed by 1 base and 8 bases, with 9 bases remaining between them. The CDR3 is made up of 13 amino acids. Looking up the rest from reference TRBV7-9 and TRBJ2-1 gives the full variable domain: DTGVSQNPRHKITKRGQNVTFRCDPISEHNRLYWYRQTLGQGPEFLTYFQNEAQLEKSRLLSDRFSAERPKGSFSTLEIQRTEQGDSAMYLCASSLGGLDEQFFGPGTRLTVL.

J is TRBJ2-7 and V is TRBV30; 7 positions match TRBD1. The junction had 4 bases not matched to a gene; V was cut back by 0 bases and J by 5 bases. Germline V CDR1 and CDR2: GTSNPN, SVGIG (reference sequence). The CDR3 is 13 residues long. CDR3 sequence (DNA): TGTGCCTGGAGTGTACAGGGGTTCGACGAGCAGTACTTC. Translation gives CAWSVQGFDEQYF.

V is TRBV7-2 and J is TRBJ1-1; no clear D gene. The V end lost 3 bases, the J end lost 2 bases, and 7 bases lay between the germline ends. Germline values: CDR1 SGHTA, CDR2 FQGNSA. The CDR3 runs to 13 residues. CDR3 loop: CASSFIENTEAFF. In nucleotides, the CDR3 is TGTGCCAGCAGCTTCATAGAAAACACTGAAGCTTTCTTT. Full variable domain (missing parts from reference TRBV7-2 and TRBJ1-1): GAGVSQSPSNKVTEKGKDVELRCDPISGHTALYWYRQSLGQGLEFLIYFQGNSAPDKSGLPSDRFSAERTGGSVSTLTIQRTQQEDSAVYLCASSFIENTEAFFGQGTRLTVV.

The chain employs TRBV27 and TRBJ1-1; possible D gene TRBD1, 6 bases. There are 14 residues in the CDR3. Germline lookup yields CDR1 MNHEY and CDR2 SMNVEV (reference sequence). The V end was cut by 6 bases, the J end by 4 bases, with 15 bases between. CDR3 residues: CASREGQGLTEAFF. The CDR3 region has the DNA TGTGCCAGCAGGGAAGGGCAGGGGCTCACTGAAGCTTTCTTT.

The chain joins TRBV7-9 to TRBJ2-3, with D perhaps matching TRBD1 (6 bases). Trimming stripped 5 bases from V and 7 bases from J, with 16 bases between. This CDR3 spans 14 amino acids. The germline V gene encodes CDR1 SEHNR and CDR2 FQNEAQ (reference sequence). The CDR3 region has the DNA TGTGCCAGCAGCCCACCCCTAGGACAGAATACGCAGTATTTT. Its protein product is CASSPPLGQNTQYF. Combining the CDR3 with reference TRBV7-9 and TRBJ2-3 gives the whole variable domain DTGVSQNPRHKITKRGQNVTFRCDPISEHNRLYWYRQTLGQGPEFLTYFQNEAQLEKSRLLSDRFSAERPKGSFSTLEIQRTEQGDSAMYLCASSPPLGQNTQYFGPGTRLTVL.

CDR3: CASSQVPENGYTF. The CDR3 DNA sequence: TGCGCCAGCAGCCAAGTTCCGGAGAATGGCTACACCTTC. V is TRBV4-3 and J is TRBJ1-2; no definite D call. The CDR3 contains 13 residues. Deletions cut 1 base from V and 6 bases from J, with 9 bases between. Germline CDR1 reads LGHNA; CDR2 reads YSLEER.